This TCR beta chain was identified during a study of CD8+CD57+ T cells in acquired aplastic anemia. Study background: Sorted CD4+ plus CD8+ cells gave DNA averaging about 3 ug. General study points: Roughly 30 CD8+ CDR3 sequences occurred in both the patients and the controls.

Comment on this clonotype: Its target is unknown.

Germline V CDR1 and CDR2: ENHRY, SYGVKD. The CDR3 length is 16 residues. The ends lost 4 bases at V and 0 bases at J; junction bases unmatched: 2. TCR beta VDJ and CDR3 profiling used genomic DNA as template. TCRdb reprocessed the reads via MiXCR and lists one record per CDR3 protein. The sample has roughly 170,000 distinct CDR3 sequences; about half are singletons. CD8+CD57+ cell expansion, shown by flow cytometry, had occurred in the patients selected for sequencing. This receptor was identified in a human donor with aplastic anemia. The chain links TRBV10-3 to TRBJ2-2; 10 bases agree with TRBD1. The sequencing sample was made of sorted CD4+, CD8+, or CD8+CD57+ T cells (not recorded which) from PBMCs. The CDR3 region has the DNA TGTGCCATCAGTGTTGGGACAGGGGCGAACACCGGGGAGCTGTTTTTT. Translating gives CAISVGTGANTGELFF.